The 25 T cell receptor beta chains presented below share a single source sample, sequenced in a study of T cell responses to AZD1222 COVID-19 vaccine. Assay: immunoSEQ multiplex PCR; the TCRdb copy retains only in-frame clones and omits some. The sample yields about 98,000 clones, around 90% seen once. The sequenced sample was peripheral blood, obtained on day 0 of AZD1222 vaccination. These receptors originate from an adult in good health.

The V gene is TRBV6-1, the J gene TRBJ2-5, with 9 bases aligning to TRBD2. The CDR3 sequence is 17 residues long. The ends lost 0 bases at V and 5 bases at J; junction bases unmatched: 10. The germline V gene has CDR1 MNHNS and CDR2 SASEGT. The CDR3 loop reads CASSEAKGGRARETQYF. CDR3 nucleotide sequence: TGTGCCAGCAGTGAAGCGAAGGGCGGGAGGGCCCGGGAGACCCAGTACTTC.

V is TRBV24-1 and J is TRBJ2-7; D gene unclear. Per germline, CDR1 KGHDR and CDR2 SFDVKD. The V end was cut by 2 bases, the J end by 5 bases, with 3 bases between. CDR3 length: 11 residues. This CDR3 is CATSDWNEQYF. CDR3 bases: TGTGCCACCAGTGATTGGAACGAGCAGTACTTC.

J is TRBJ2-5 and V is TRBV5-4; 11 bases fit TRBD2. With V trimmed by 4 bases and J by 6 bases, 11 bases remained unmatched. Looked up from germline, CDR1 is SGHNT and CDR2 is YYREEE (reference sequence). The CDR3 totals 16 residues. Written as DNA, the CDR3 is TGTGCCAGCAGCGTTATAGCGGGAGGGCCTCATAAGACCCAGTACTTC. Translation: CASSVIAGGPHKTQYF.

This chain links TRBV28 with TRBJ2-7; 7 nucleotides match TRBD1. The CDR3 runs 13 residues. Losses at the gene ends were 5 bases for V and 5 bases for J; bases not matched to a gene: 6. CDR1 is MDHEN and CDR2 is SYDVKM in the germline V gene. This chain's CDR3 is CASSRQGVDEQYF. The CDR3 DNA follows: TGTGCCAGCAGTAGACAGGGAGTGGACGAGCAGTACTTC.

This chain links TRBV28 with TRBJ2-5; TRBD2 is a possible D gene (6 bases). The CDR3 contains 15 residues. Germline CDR1 is MDHEN and CDR2 is SYDVKM. With 5 bases removed from V and 2 bases from J, the gap between germline ends came to 15 bases. DNA for the CDR3: TGTGCCAGCAGTCCCCCAGGAGGGCGGCAAGAGACCCAGTACTTC. This sequence encodes CASSPPGGRQETQYF.

This sequence joins TRBV7-3 and TRBJ2-3; 7 nucleotides agree with TRBD1. The CDR3 is made up of 17 amino acids. CDR1 is SGHTA and CDR2 is FQGTGA in the germline V gene. Trimming at V came to 0 bases and at J to 4 bases, leaving 10 bases not matched to a gene. The CDR3 sequence is CASSLTQRGQGADTQYF. The CDR3 coding sequence is TGTGCCAGCAGCTTAACTCAGAGGGGGCAAGGGGCAGATACGCAGTATTTT.

This chain uses TRBV5-6 with TRBJ2-7, with TRBD2 matching over 8 bases. Germline-derived CDR1 and CDR2 are SGHDT and YYEEEE. Losses at the gene ends were 4 bases for V and 7 bases for J; bases not matched to a gene: 10. This CDR3 has 14 amino acids. The chain's CDR3 is CASSPGLGLLEQYF. CDR3 nucleotide sequence: TGTGCCAGCAGCCCGGGACTAGGGCTGCTGGAGCAGTACTTC.

V and J are TRBV6-2 or TRBV6-3 and TRBJ2-1, with TRBD2 identical over 8 bases. The CDR3 contains 16 residues. The germline gives CDR1 MNHEY, CDR2 SVGEGT. J gave up 8 bases and V 2 bases, and 11 bases lay outside the gene matches. DNA for the CDR3: TGTGCCAGCAGTTACGTCCCAGCGGGAGTGAGTGATGAGCAGTTCTTC. Translated, it gives CASSYVPAGVSDEQFF.

The CDR3 DNA reads TGTGCCAGCAGCCCGGGACAGAACTATGGCTACACCTTC. Protein product: CASSPGQNYGYTF. This chain links TRBV12-3 or TRBV12-4 with TRBJ1-2; the match to TRBD1 covers 7 bases. Trimming took 6 bases from V and 2 from J; bases not matched to a gene: 3. CDR3 size: 13 residues.

The gene calls are TRBV30 and TRBJ1-4; D remains unclear. V was cut by 0 bases and J by 4 bases, with 9 bases left in between. The CDR3 consists of 14 residues. Germline lookup yields CDR1 GTSNPN and CDR2 SVGIG (reference sequence). The CDR3, as DNA: TGTGCCTGGAGTGTCCCGGGGAGTAATGAAAAACTGTTTTTT. This codes for CAWSVPGSNEKLFF.

The V call is TRBV5-1, the J call TRBJ1-1; tentative D call: TRBD1 (6 bases). In germline, CDR1 is SGHRS, CDR2 YFSETQ. The CDR3 is 14 residues long. V lost 2 bases and J 0 bases, leaving 8 bases between the germline ends. The CDR3 loop is CASSFGQLNTEAFF. In DNA form, the CDR3 reads TGCGCCAGCAGCTTTGGACAGCTGAACACTGAAGCTTTCTTT.

This rearrangement joins TRBV11-2 to TRBJ2-5; D might be TRBD1 (6 bases). The V gene's germline CDR1 is SGHAT and CDR2 FQNNGV. The CDR3 contains 15 residues. Deletions cut 3 bases from V and 5 bases from J, with 16 bases between. CDR3 bases: TGTGCCAGCAGCTTGCGCCACAACAGGGCTGAGACCCAGTACTTC. It codes for CASSLRHNRAETQYF.

This chain links TRBV7-9 with TRBJ2-2, with 14 bases lining up with TRBD2. CDR1 and CDR2 from the germline V gene are SEHNR and FQNEAQ (reference sequence). The CDR3 length is 17 residues. J was trimmed by 4 bases and V by 5 bases; bases with no gene match: 6. CDR3 in amino acids: CASSPSGTSGSTGELFF. The CDR3 nucleotides are TGTGCCAGCAGCCCGTCCGGGACTAGCGGGAGCACCGGGGAGCTGTTTTTT.

The chain has TRBV6-5 and TRBJ2-7; tentative D call: TRBD2 (6 bases). CDR3 size: 14 residues. The germline gives CDR1 MNHEY, CDR2 SVGAGI. Between the trimmed V and J ends, which lost 4 bases and 4 bases, there was a span of 14 bases. The CDR3 DNA sequence: TGTGCCAGCAGTTCCGCGGGACTGAGTTACGAGCAGTACTTC. This encodes CASSSAGLSYEQYF.

The V and J genes are TRBV19 and TRBJ2-7; TRBD2 matches at 11 bases. This CDR3 region has 16 residues. The V gene's germline CDR1 is LNHDA and CDR2 SQIVND (reference sequence). With V trimmed by 3 bases and J by 1 base, 5 bases remained unmatched. CDR3 coding DNA: TGTGCCAGTAGTATGGTGGGGACTAGCGGTTCCTACGAGCAGTACTTC. The encoded protein is CASSMVGTSGSYEQYF.

A single count supports this clone. DNA for the CDR3: TGTGCCACCAGCAGAGATCGATCGATTAGACAGGGGATTTACCACACAGATACGCAGTATTTT. Its translation: CATSRDRSIRQGIYHTDTQYF. The gene calls are TRBV15 and TRBJ2-3, with TRBD1 identical over 8 bases. Germline-derived CDR1 and CDR2 are LNHNV and YYDKDF (reference sequence). Trimming took 0 bases from V and 2 from J; bases not matched to a gene: 19. The CDR3 contains 21 residues.

This chain joins TRBV3-1 (or the pseudogene TRBV3-2) and TRBJ1-3; D not certain. Trimming pared 2 bases from V and 4 bases from J, leaving 9 bases between. Germline CDR1 LGHDT, CDR2 YNNKEL (reference sequence). CDR3 size: 14 residues. In DNA form, the CDR3 reads TGTGCCAGCAGCCAATCCTACTCAGGAAACACCATATATTTT. It encodes CASSQSYSGNTIYF.

This sequence joins TRBV7-2 and TRBJ1-4; D is ambiguous. CDR1 is SGHTA, CDR2 FQGNSA, per germline. The ends were cut back, 1 base at V and 5 bases at J, with 5 bases in the middle. The CDR3 is 13 residues long. This CDR3 reads CASSLGGNEKLFF. As DNA, the CDR3 is TGTGCCAGCAGCTTAGGAGGGAATGAAAAACTGTTTTTT.

The chain combines TRBV7-9 with TRBJ2-4, with D hard to call. Germline-derived CDR1 and CDR2 are SEHNR and FQNEAQ (reference sequence). The V and J ends lost 5 bases and 0 bases respectively, with 17 bases between them. The CDR3 sequence is 17 residues long. For the CDR3, the DNA is TGTGCCAGCAGCCCCGTATCAGGAGTCCTAGCCAAAAACATTCAGTACTTC. Its translation is CASSPVSGVLAKNIQYF.

V is TRBV7-5 and J is TRBJ1-5; the table's TRBD1 call for D was not verified on the DNA. TRBV7-5 is shown as a pseudogene. The CDR3 runs to 16 residues. CDR3 DNA: TGTGTCAGAAGCTTAGTCCAGGTTCAAGTCAATCAGCCCCAGCATTTT. It is translated as CVRSLVQVQVNQPQHF.

V and J are TRBV16 and TRBJ1-5; tentatively, D is TRBD1 (5 bases). Looked up from germline, CDR1 is KGHSY and CDR2 is FQNENV. Trimming took 1 base from V and 5 from J, leaving 18 bases between them. The CDR3 spans 17 residues. The CDR3 sequence: CASSQLGTSMLHQPQHF. For the CDR3, the DNA is TGTGCCAGCAGCCAATTGGGGACCTCTATGCTACATCAGCCCCAGCATTTT.

The chain has TRBV7-9 and TRBJ2-7; 11 nucleotides line up with TRBD2. The CDR3 length is 14 residues. V shed 11 bases, J shed 5 bases, and the junction held 11 bases outside the gene matches. Germline CDR1 and CDR2: SEHNR and FQNEAQ (reference sequence). CDR3 amino acids: CAAGRLAGGHEQYF. For the CDR3, the DNA is TGTGCCGCCGGACGGCTAGCGGGAGGCCACGAGCAGTACTTC.

This chain joins TRBV6-2 or TRBV6-3 and TRBJ1-6; no clear D. The length of the CDR3 is 16 residues. The V end was cut by 4 bases, the J end by 0 bases, with 10 bases between. The V gene's germline CDR1 is MNHEY and CDR2 SVGEGT. The CDR3 is CASSSRQTSYNSPLHF. The CDR3 nucleotides are TGTGCCAGCAGTTCCCGGCAGACCTCCTATAATTCACCCCTCCACTTT.

The chain couples TRBV27 to TRBJ1-6; the match to TRBD1 covers 8 bases. There are 16 residues in the CDR3. Trimming took 6 bases from V and 6 from J; bases not matched to a gene: 10. Germline assignment: CDR1 MNHEY and CDR2 SMNVEV (reference sequence). CDR3 in DNA: TGTGCCAGCAGCCCTAATGACAGGGGTACTAATTCACCCCTCCACTTT. Amino acids: CASSPNDRGTNSPLHF.

The gene calls are TRBV7-8 and TRBJ2-1, with 11 bases that match TRBD2. The CDR3 runs to 17 residues. Trimming removed 5 bases from V and 6 bases from J; junction bases left unmatched: 12. Germline CDR1 is SGHVS and CDR2 is FQNEAQ. The CDR3 sequence: CASSPNILAGATNEQFF. CDR3 coding DNA: TGTGCCAGCAGCCCAAACATACTAGCGGGAGCAACCAATGAGCAGTTCTTC.